This TCR beta chain is from a study of cytomegalovirus exposure and HLA in healthy donors. The V end lost 3 bases, the J end lost 5 bases, and 5 bases lay between the germline ends. The CDR3 sequence is 12 residues long. CDR1 and CDR2 from the germline V gene are MNHEY and SMNVEV (reference sequence). PCR used 60 Vbeta primers and 13 Jbeta primers. Only in-frame clones appear in the TCRdb table, and some are missing; sequencing was by immunoSEQ multiplex PCR. The sample has tens of thousands of clones, 78% seen once; the top ten hold around 4.3%. This clonotype was obtained from a woman aged 40 to 49 in good health and CMV-seropositive. V is TRBV27 and J is TRBJ1-5, with D uncertain. The sequencing sample was made of PBMCs. CDR3 residues: CASSFRDQPQHF. CDR3 sequence (DNA): TGTGCCAGCAGTTTCCGGGATCAGCCCCAGCATTTT.